Following are 13 T cell receptor beta chains from one sample sequenced in a study of T cells after yellow fever vaccination. TCRdb used MiXCR to reprocess the 5' RACE reads, holding one entry per CDR3 protein. The sample holds about 230,000 distinct CDR3 sequences, roughly 6.3% seen once. Sequencing was performed on CD4+ T cells sorted from PBMCs, taken on the day of the yellow fever booster vaccination. The receptors here all came from a man aged 25-45 years who received the YFV17D yellow fever vaccine.

This clonotype was detected only a few times. The chain combines TRBV20-1 with TRBJ2-7, with D unclear. V lost 1 base to trimming and J lost 0 bases, with 16 bases between them. CDR1 and CDR2 from the germline V gene are DFQATT and SNEGSKA (reference sequence). The CDR3 has 16 residues. The CDR3 DNA reads TGCAGTGCTAGAGGCCCCCTGGCAGGCGGCTCCTACGAGCAGTACTTC. This translates into CSARGPLAGGSYEQYF.

The chain is built from TRBV12-3 or TRBV12-4 and TRBJ1-2, with a tentative D call TRBD1 (6 bases). V lost 6 bases, J lost 0 bases, and 14 bases lay in between. The CDR3 has 15 residues. The CDR3 region is CASSPTGIANYGYTF. The DNA for the CDR3 is TGTGCCAGCAGCCCTACAGGGATAGCTAACTATGGCTACACCTTC.

This clonotype was observed a few times. The rearrangement links TRBV7-3 to TRBJ1-3, with D tentatively TRBD1 (5 bases). Germline-derived CDR1 and CDR2 are SGHTA and FQGTGA. Trimming left V 1 base short and J 0 bases short, with 10 bases between. This CDR3 is built from 16 residues. Here the CDR3 DNA reads TGTGCCAGCAGCTTAAACGGGGGACTCTCTGGAAACACCATATATTTT. The encoded protein is CASSLNGGLSGNTIYF.

In this sample, this clonotype turned up many times. The V gene is TRBV7-2, the J gene TRBJ2-7; 7 bases agree with TRBD2. Germline V gene lookup returns CDR1 SGHTA and CDR2 FQGNSA. The CDR3 spans 14 residues. The V and J ends lost 5 bases and 1 base, in that order; junction bases with no gene match: 5. CDR3 DNA: TGTGCCAGCAGCCCTCCGGGACTATCCTACGAGCAGTACTTC. Translated: CASSPPGLSYEQYF.

This clonotype appeared a few times. The chain carries TRBV7-9 and TRBJ2-5, with a tentative D call TRBD1 (6 bases). CDR3 length: 15 residues. Germline-derived CDR1 and CDR2 are SEHNR and FQNEAQ (reference sequence). The V and J ends lost 1 base and 4 bases respectively, with 13 bases between them. The CDR3 loop reads CASSLGGGSGETQYF. Here the CDR3 DNA reads TGTGCCAGCAGCTTAGGAGGGGGTAGTGGAGAGACCCAGTACTTC.

V is TRBV10-2 and J is TRBJ2-5; D remains unclear. The ends were cut back, 2 bases at V and 7 bases at J, with 14 bases in the middle. The CDR3 loop spans 14 amino acids. CDR1 is WSHSY and CDR2 is SAAADI in the germline V gene. CDR3 DNA sequence: TGCGCCAGCAGTGAGCCCCCGGGCGTCGGGACCCAGTACTTC. Its translation is CASSEPPGVGTQYF.

In this sample, this clonotype turned up many times. The J gene is TRBJ2-3, the V gene TRBV5-1; 10 nucleotides agree with TRBD2. CDR1 is SGHRS and CDR2 is YFSETQ in the germline V gene. This CDR3 contains 17 residues. Unmatched junction bases numbered 12, after V lost 6 bases and J lost 2 bases. This CDR3 reads CASTPSASGGYTDTQYF. As DNA, the CDR3 is TGCGCCAGCACCCCCTCCGCTAGCGGGGGATACACAGATACGCAGTATTTT. Together with reference TRBV5-1 and TRBJ2-3, the CDR3 gives the full variable domain: KAGVTQTPRYLIKTRGQQVTLSCSPISGHRSVSWYQQTPGQGLQFLFEYFSETQRNKGNFPGRFSGRQFSNSRSEMNVSTLELGDSALYLCASTPSASGGYTDTQYFGPGTRLTVL.

This chain connects TRBV5-1 to TRBJ1-6, with D tentatively TRBD1 (5 bases). The CDR3 extends over 15 amino acids. V gave up 0 bases and J gave up 5 bases, with 9 bases separating them. Germline loops: CDR1 SGHRS, CDR2 YFSETQ. The chain's CDR3 is CASSLVQGNNSPLHF. DNA for the CDR3: TGCGCCAGCAGCTTGGTCCAGGGTAATAATTCACCCCTCCACTTT.

At least ten counts were recorded for this clonotype. The chain uses TRBV28 and TRBJ1-2, with 8 bases identical to TRBD1. The CDR3 sequence is 13 residues long. Germline values: CDR1 MDHEN, CDR2 SYDVKM. The CDR3 sequence is CAGRRTGSYGYTF. The CDR3 DNA is TGTGCGGGACGAAGGACAGGGAGCTATGGCTACACCTTC.

This clonotype was counted many times. The rearrangement uses TRBV5-1 and TRBJ2-2, with TRBD2 matching over 15 bases. Germline V gene sequence: CDR1 SGHRS, CDR2 YFSETQ. J lost 3 bases, V lost 6 bases, and 12 bases had no gene match. The CDR3 contains 19 residues. This CDR3 reads CASNNPGLAGGGHTGELFF. The CDR3 DNA is TGCGCCAGCAACAACCCGGGACTAGCGGGAGGAGGTCACACCGGGGAGCTGTTTTTT.

This clonotype was observed a handful of times. The rearrangement uses TRBV7-2 and TRBJ2-2, with D possibly TRBD2 on 5 matching bases. The V end was cut by 1 base, the J end by 1 base, with 10 bases between. This CDR3 has 16 residues. The germline gives CDR1 SGHTA, CDR2 FQGNSA. CDR3 sequence (DNA): TGTGCCAGCAGCTTAGAAGCGGTTCGGAACACCGGGGAGCTGTTTTTT. The encoded protein is CASSLEAVRNTGELFF. The full variable domain, completed using reference TRBV7-2 and TRBJ2-2, is GAGVSQSPSNKVTEKGKDVELRCDPISGHTALYWYRQSLGQGLEFLIYFQGNSAPDKSGLPSDRFSAERTGGSVSTLTIQRTQQEDSAVYLCASSLEAVRNTGELFFGEGSRLTVL.

The rearrangement links TRBV24-1 to TRBJ1-5; possible D gene TRBD1, 6 bases. Trimming pared 4 bases from V and 6 bases from J, leaving 21 bases between. The CDR3 covers 17 residues. Germline V gene sequence: CDR1 KGHDR, CDR2 SFDVKD. In DNA form, the CDR3 reads TGTGCCACCAGTGAGGCAGCCGGGACACCAGCGGGTCAGCCCCAGCATTTT. Translation gives CATSEAAGTPAGQPQHF.

This clonotype was counted a few times. The chain uses TRBV30 and TRBJ1-5, with D possibly being TRBD1 (5 bases). V was pared by 2 bases and J by 1 base, with 12 bases between. This CDR3 is 15 amino acids long. Germline loops: CDR1 GTSNPN, CDR2 SVGIG (reference sequence). The CDR3 nucleotides are TGTGCCTGGAGTTTGTTAGGGGCCAGCAATCAGCCCCAGCATTTT. As protein: CAWSLLGASNQPQHF.